These 32 T cell receptor beta chains came from one sample sequenced in a study of CD8+CD57+ T cells in acquired aplastic anemia. Both TCR beta VDJ combination and CDR3 sequence profiling were carried out. Genomic DNA was the template for this profiling. MiXCR was run by TCRdb on the reads, yielding one entry per CDR3 protein. In the table there are under 350,000 distinct CDR3 sequences, approximately 60% of which are singletons. Only patients with CD8+CD57+ cell expansion on flow cytometry were chosen for sequencing. The sequenced material came from sorted CD4+, CD8+, or CD8+CD57+ T cells (not recorded which) from PBMCs. These receptors all stem from a human donor with aplastic anemia.

The table lists this clonotype with a few counts. The genes are TRBV7-6 and TRBJ2-1; tentatively, D is TRBD2 (5 bases). CDR1 is SGHVS, CDR2 FNYEAQ, per germline. This CDR3 is built from 16 residues. V lost 0 bases to trimming and J lost 7 bases, with 16 bases between them. The CDR3 region has the DNA TGTGCCAGCAGCTTAGCCCAAGCTGGCGCGGGTAATGAGCAGTTCTTC. It encodes CASSLAQAGAGNEQFF. The variable domain in full, with the rest retrieved from reference TRBV7-6 and TRBJ2-1, is GAGVSQSPRYKVTKRGQDVALRCDPISGHVSLYWYRQALGQGPEFLTYFNYEAQQDKSGLPNDRFSAERPEGSISTLTIQRTEQRDSAMYRCASSLAQAGAGNEQFFGPGTRLTVL.

The V gene is TRBV7-2, the J gene TRBJ2-7; the D gene is possibly TRBD1 (7 bases). From germline, CDR1 is SGHTA and CDR2 FQGNSA. This CDR3 is 15 amino acids long. The V and J ends lost 5 bases and 3 bases respectively, with 17 bases between them. CDR3 loop: CASSHGGQSFYEQYF. CDR3 DNA: TGTGCCAGCAGCCACGGGGGACAGAGCTTCTACGAGCAGTACTTC.

The chain employs TRBV2 and TRBJ1-1; D is unresolved. The CDR3 covers 15 residues. Trimming took 1 base from V and 1 from J, leaving 10 bases between them. The germline gives CDR1 SNHLY, CDR2 FYNNEI. CDR3 DNA sequence: TGTGCCAGCAGTGAAGGAACCTCCGCGAACACTGAAGCTTTCTTT. Amino acids: CASSEGTSANTEAFF.

This clonotype was seen a handful of times. V is TRBV6-5 and J is TRBJ2-7; 9 nucleotides agree with TRBD1. The junction had 5 bases not matched to a gene; V was cut back by 6 bases and J by 5 bases. The CDR3 runs to 13 residues. CDR1 and CDR2 from the germline V gene are MNHEY and SVGAGI. The CDR3 region is CASSRDRGNEQYF. CDR3 DNA sequence: TGTGCCAGCAGCAGAGACAGGGGGAACGAGCAGTACTTC.

This clonotype was counted many times. The chain links TRBV6-1 to TRBJ2-5; TRBD2 matches 9 bases. CDR3 size: 16 residues. V shed 0 bases and J 1 base; nucleotides not matched to a gene: 3. Germline V CDR1 and CDR2: MNHNS, SASEGT. The CDR3 coding sequence is TGTGCCAGCAGTGAAGCGACTAGCGGAACCCAAGAGACCCAGTACTTC. Amino acid sequence: CASSEATSGTQETQYF.

This clonotype was observed a few times. The gene calls are TRBV6-5 and TRBJ2-7; the match to TRBD1 covers 9 bases. V lost 6 bases, J lost 2 bases, and 8 bases stayed unmatched. This CDR3 comprises 15 residues. Germline CDR1 MNHEY, CDR2 SVGAGI. The CDR3 is CASSPSGTGTYEQYF. The CDR3 DNA is TGTGCCAGCAGCCCTTCCGGGACAGGGACCTACGAGCAGTACTTC.

This clonotype was observed many times. The chain carries TRBV29-1 and TRBJ2-3, with TRBD2 matching 8 bases. The CDR3 runs 13 residues. CDR1 is SQVTM and CDR2 is ANQGSEA in the germline V gene. V gave up 3 bases and J gave up 8 bases; unmatched junction bases: 7. The DNA of the CDR3 is TGCAGCGTTGATCTGAGCGGGAGACGTACGCAGTATTTT. Translation: CSVDLSGRRTQYF.

The chain employs TRBV7-9 and TRBJ2-3; 12 bases are a match to TRBD2. This CDR3 spans 15 amino acids. The germline V gene has CDR1 SEHNR and CDR2 FQNEAQ (reference sequence). V gave up 5 bases and J gave up 4 bases; unmatched junction bases: 4. CDR3 nucleotide sequence: TGTGCCAGCAGCCGCAGACTAGCGGGAGCAGATACGCAGTATTTT. It translates to CASSRRLAGADTQYF.

This sequence joins TRBV2 and TRBJ2-3, with TRBD2 identical over 7 bases. Per the germline V gene, CDR1 is SNHLY and CDR2 is FYNNEI. V was clipped by 7 bases and J by 3 bases; unmatched bases: 7. CDR3 size: 14 residues. CDR3 nucleotides: TGTGCCAGCAAACTCGGACTAGTAACAGATACGCAGTATTTT. This translates into CASKLGLVTDTQYF. Together with reference TRBV2 and TRBJ2-3, the CDR3 gives the full variable domain: EPEVTQTPSHQVTQMGQEVILRCVPISNHLYFYWYRQILGQKVEFLVSFYNNEISEKSEIFDDQFSVERPDGSNFTLKIRSTKLEDSAMYFCASKLGLVTDTQYFGPGTRLTVL.

This chain joins TRBV20-1 and TRBJ2-5; 10 nucleotides align to TRBD2. The germline CDR1 and CDR2 sequences are DFQATT and SNEGSKA (reference sequence). V shed 1 base and J 2 bases; nucleotides not matched to a gene: 1. This CDR3 contains 14 residues. The CDR3 loop reads CSARGAGGQETQYF. The CDR3 DNA reads TGCAGTGCTAGAGGAGCGGGGGGGCAAGAGACCCAGTACTTC.

This clonotype was counted many times. J is TRBJ2-7 and V is TRBV4-1; 10 positions agree with TRBD2. Losses at the gene ends were 4 bases for V and 6 bases for J; bases not matched to a gene: 9. CDR1 is MGHRA and CDR2 is YSYEKL in the germline V gene. The CDR3 totals 15 residues. The CDR3 DNA is TGCGCCAGCAGCCCCCCGAGAGCGGGAGGGCGCGAGCAGTACTTC. This translates into CASSPPRAGGREQYF.

The chain uses TRBV9 and TRBJ2-3; the match to TRBD2 covers 10 bases. The CDR3 is 15 residues long. Germline V gene data show CDR1 as SGDLS and CDR2 as YYNGEE. V shed 7 bases and J 4 bases; nucleotides not matched to a gene: 9. The CDR3 here is CASSSGGASADTQYF. The CDR3 DNA reads as TGTGCCAGCTCAAGCGGGGGGGCCAGCGCAGATACGCAGTATTTT.

This clonotype was counted ten times or more. J is TRBJ2-1 and V is TRBV20-1; 10 bases agree with TRBD2. Germline assignment: CDR1 DFQATT and CDR2 SNEGSKA (reference sequence). The CDR3 consists of 18 residues. The J segment lost 1 base and the V segment lost 3 bases, leaving 12 bases of the junction unmatched. The CDR3 DNA reads TGCAGTGCTAGGACCACTAGCGGGGTCGGCGGGTCCTACAATGAGCAGTTCTTC. Translation gives CSARTTSGVGGSYNEQFF.

This clonotype was detected ten times or more. The chain has TRBV25-1 and TRBJ2-5; D remains unclear. Trimming took 3 bases from V and 5 from J, leaving 13 bases between them. CDR3 length: 14 amino acids. Germline CDR1 and CDR2: MGHDK and SYGVNS. The CDR3 reads CASSEEWQAETQYF. The CDR3 DNA follows: TGTGCCAGCAGTGAGGAATGGCAGGCGGAGACCCAGTACTTC.

This clonotype was seen ten or more times. The junction departs from the called germline gene at one end, perhaps through a read error. The chain carries TRBV4-1 and TRBJ2-1; TRBD1 matches 7 bases. The CDR3 is made up of 17 amino acids. Per the germline V gene, CDR1 is MGHRA and CDR2 is YSYEKL. CDR3 loop: CASSQVKGAIPYHEQFF. CDR3 sequence (DNA): TGCGCCAGCAGCCAAGTTAAGGGGGCGATTCCCTACCATGAGCAGTTCTTC.

The chain links TRBV20-1 to TRBJ1-4; TRBD1 aligns across 10 bases. Germline V gene data show CDR1 as DFQATT and CDR2 as SNEGSKA (reference sequence). The CDR3 sequence is 14 residues long. The V and J ends lost 2 bases and 10 bases, in that order; junction bases with no gene match: 7. For the CDR3, the DNA is TGCAGTGCTAGACCCGGACAGGGGGTACGAAAACTGTTTTTT. Its translation is CSARPGQGVRKLFF.

This clonotype has at least ten counts. This chain connects TRBV6-6 to TRBJ1-2; D is unresolved. CDR1 is MNHNY, CDR2 SVGAGI, per germline (reference sequence). The CDR3 length is 11 residues. The V and J ends lost 7 bases and 8 bases respectively, with 11 bases between them. Written as DNA, the CDR3 is TGTGCCAGCACCTTAACGGTGGGCTACACCTTC. This codes for CASTLTVGYTF.

Notes on this clonotype: This may be a read error: a much more frequent sequence differs by one nucleotide. The chain joins TRBV7-3 to TRBJ2-1; 12 bases match TRBD2. Germline V gene data show CDR1 as SGHTA and CDR2 as FQGTGA. The CDR3 totals 18 residues. Losses at the gene ends were 1 base for V and 6 bases for J; bases not matched to a gene: 10. CDR3 coding DNA: TGTGCCAGCAGCTTAAAACCCATCCTAGCGGGAGGGTCCAATGAGCAGTTCTTC. It specifies CASSLKPILAGGSNEQFF.

V gene TRBV7-6 combines with J gene TRBJ2-7; the match to TRBD2 covers 9 bases. Germline V CDR1 and CDR2: SGHVS, FNYEAQ. Trimming took 2 bases from V and 6 from J; bases not matched to a gene: 2. The CDR3 spans 13 residues. For the CDR3, the DNA is TGTGCCAGCAGCTTAAATAGCGGGAGCGAGCAGTACTTC. Protein: CASSLNSGSEQYF.

This clonotype was seen only a few times. CDR3 sequence reads: CATRDLNRESYTEAFF. In DNA form, the CDR3 reads TGTGCCACCAGGGACCTTAACAGGGAATCCTACACTGAAGCTTTCTTT. This rearrangement joins TRBV24-1 to TRBJ1-1; possibly TRBD1 for D (6 bases). From germline, CDR1 is KGHDR and CDR2 SFDVKD. The CDR3 has 16 residues. V was cut by 7 bases and J by 3 bases, with 20 bases left in between.

This rearrangement joins TRBV9 to TRBJ2-5, with TRBD2 matching 13 bases. Unmatched junction bases numbered 5, after V lost 0 bases and J lost 3 bases. Germline lookup yields CDR1 SGDLS and CDR2 YYNGEE. This CDR3 contains 17 residues. The CDR3 is CASSVAGLAGFEETQYF. The CDR3 bases are TGTGCCAGCAGCGTAGCGGGACTAGCGGGATTTGAAGAGACCCAGTACTTC.

This clonotype has ten or more counts. The chain combines TRBV9 with TRBJ2-3; D is uncertain. The V end was cut by 0 bases, the J end by 0 bases, with 11 bases between. Germline V gene sequence: CDR1 SGDLS, CDR2 YYNGEE. This CDR3 contains 16 residues. This chain's CDR3 is CASSVDPSPSTDTQYF. CDR3 nucleotide sequence: TGTGCCAGCAGCGTAGATCCAAGTCCTAGCACAGATACGCAGTATTTT. The full variable domain, with the rest looked up from reference TRBV9 and TRBJ2-3, is DSGVTQTPKHLITATGQRVTLRCSPRSGDLSVYWYQQSLDQGLQFLIQYYNGEERAKGNILERFSAQQFPDLHSELNLSSLELGDSALYFCASSVDPSPSTDTQYFGPGTRLTVL.

This rearrangement joins TRBV29-1 to TRBJ2-5; D remains unclear. Germline CDR1 SQVTM, CDR2 ANQGSEA. Trimming shortened V by 4 bases and J by 2 bases, and 11 bases separated the two germline ends. The CDR3 covers 13 residues. Here the CDR3 reads CSVGATKQETQYF. CDR3 nucleotides: TGCAGCGTTGGGGCCACGAAACAAGAGACCCAGTACTTC. Complete variable domain (other parts from reference TRBV29-1 and TRBJ2-5): SAVISQKPSRDICQRGTSLTIQCQVDSQVTMMFWYRQQPGQSLTLIATANQGSEATYESGFVIDKFPISRPNLTFSTLTVSNMSPEDSSIYLCSVGATKQETQYFGPGTRLLVL.

The V call is TRBV7-2, the J call TRBJ2-5; TRBD2 matches 9 bases. Germline V CDR1 and CDR2: SGHTA, FQGNSA. The CDR3 is 15 residues long. Trimming took 5 bases from V and 5 from J; bases not matched to a gene: 9. CDR3 in DNA: TGTGCCAGCAGCCCTCCGCTAGCGGGGTGGGAGACCCAGTACTTC. Protein sequence: CASSPPLAGWETQYF.

The chain couples TRBV2 to TRBJ1-2; a weak D match, TRBD1 (6 bases). Germline CDR1 reads SNHLY; CDR2 reads FYNNEI. The CDR3 loop spans 15 amino acids. V lost 1 base, J lost 2 bases, and 11 bases lay in between. CDR3 DNA: TGTGCCAGCAGTGAAGGACAGGTTTGGAACTATGGCTACACCTTC. It translates to CASSEGQVWNYGYTF.

This chain joins TRBV20-1 and TRBJ2-7; maybe TRBD1 (5 bases). Germline V lookup: CDR1 DFQATT, CDR2 SNEGSKA (reference sequence). The V end lost 0 bases, the J end lost 2 bases, and 11 bases lay between the germline ends. The CDR3 has 14 amino acids. The CDR3 DNA reads TGCAGTGCTAGAGAGGACATTCTTGCCTACGAGCAGTACTTC. It codes for CSAREDILAYEQYF.

In this sample, this clonotype turned up once. V is TRBV19 and J is TRBJ1-6, with TRBD1 matching over 9 bases. Germline V CDR1 and CDR2: LNHDA, SQIVND (reference sequence). The CDR3 spans 14 residues. The trim removed 6 bases at V and 6 bases at J, leaving 3 bases unmatched. The CDR3 loop reads CASRLTGGNSPLHF. The CDR3 DNA sequence: TGTGCCAGTAGGCTGACAGGGGGTAATTCACCCCTCCACTTT.

This chain connects TRBV12-3 or TRBV12-4 to TRBJ2-5; a possible D gene is TRBD2 (5 bases). V lost 7 bases and J lost 11, with 17 bases in between. The CDR3 is 12 residues long. The CDR3 sequence is CASTRGQAEQYF. The DNA for the CDR3 is TGTGCCAGCACCCGAGGGCAGGCTGAGCAGTACTTC.

This rearrangement joins TRBV15 to TRBJ1-5; D is unclear. This CDR3 is built from 17 residues. Per the germline V gene, CDR1 is LNHNV and CDR2 is YYDKDF (reference sequence). V dropped 0 bases and J dropped 2 bases, with 14 bases sitting between them. The CDR3 reads CATSRERRPGGNQPQHF. The CDR3, as DNA: TGTGCCACCAGCAGAGAGCGTCGGCCGGGAGGCAATCAGCCCCAGCATTTT.

This clonotype was recorded many times. One end of the junction is discordant with germline, which a read error may explain. This chain joins TRBV11-2 and TRBJ2-1; TRBD2 matches 14 bases. Germline CDR1 and CDR2: SGHAT and FQNNGV. The length of the CDR3 is 13 residues. In nucleotides, the CDR3 is TGTGCCAGCAGTAGACTAGCGGGAGGGCAAATTCTCTTC. Its translation: CASSRLAGGQILF.

This chain links TRBV9 with TRBJ2-2, with 14 bases identical to TRBD2. This CDR3 has 16 amino acids. V lost 1 base to trimming and J lost 6 bases; unmatched junction nucleotides: 2. Germline CDR1 and CDR2: SGDLS and YYNGEE. The CDR3, as DNA: TGTGCCAGCAGCGTACGACTAGCGGGAGGGGCCGGGGAGCTGTTTTTT. It codes for CASSVRLAGGAGELFF.

V is TRBV13 and J is TRBJ2-7, with 12 bases matching TRBD2. Germline V gives CDR1 PRHDT, CDR2 FYEKMQ (reference sequence). After removal of 5 bases from V and 7 bases from J, the junction contained 12 bases not matched to a gene. CDR3 length: 16 amino acids. CDR3 DNA sequence: TGTGCCAGCAGCCCCCCCACTAGCGGGGGGACAGGGGAGCAGTACTTC. Translating gives CASSPPTSGGTGEQYF.